This is a list of T cell receptor beta chains from one sample in a study of blood T cell repertoires in COVID-19. Method: immunoSEQ multiplex PCR; TCRdb's copy keeps in-frame clones and lacks some. The table includes over 70,000 clones, about 87% detected once. Sequenced material: peripheral blood. Receptors were obtained from a man older than 75 with acute or convalescent COVID-19. CDR3s include the opening cysteine and the closing phenylalanine or tryptophan.

j_gene: TRBJ1-3; v_gene: TRBV9; CDR3aa: CASSPPRGRTGNTIYF
j_gene: TRBJ1-1; v_gene: TRBV5-1; CDR3aa: CASSSAQGMNTEAFF
j_gene: TRBJ1-5; v_gene: TRBV30; CDR3aa: CAWGKGAGRQPQHF
j_gene: TRBJ2-3; v_gene: TRBV24-1; CDR3aa: CATSGKSGVSTDTQYF
j_gene: TRBJ1-5; v_gene: TRBV18; CDR3aa: CASSPEYANQPQHF
j_gene: TRBJ1-2; v_gene: TRBV3-1/TRBV3-2; CDR3aa: CASSLLDRGLANYGYTF
j_gene: TRBJ2-5; v_gene: TRBV6-6; CDR3aa: CASSLGGNQETQYF
j_gene: TRBJ2-2; v_gene: TRBV19; CDR3aa: CASSPSGYTGELFF
j_gene: TRBJ2-1; v_gene: TRBV2; CDR3aa: CASRRGQGGSNEQFF
j_gene: TRBJ1-2; v_gene: TRBV4-1; CDR3aa: CASSQLVRILDYGYTF
j_gene: TRBJ1-5; v_gene: TRBV6-6; CDR3aa: CASSQDRRGQPQHF
j_gene: TRBJ1-2; v_gene: TRBV6-5; CDR3aa: CASSSFTQGDYGYTF
j_gene: TRBJ1-2; v_gene: TRBV15; CDR3aa: CATSRDRRLDGYTF
j_gene: TRBJ1-2; v_gene: TRBV5-1; CDR3aa: CASSLSPGQSIGGYGYTF
j_gene: TRBJ2-5; v_gene: TRBV29-1; CDR3aa: CSVEELARETQYF
j_gene: TRBJ1-2; v_gene: TRBV28; CDR3aa: CASNTPGGGYTF
j_gene: TRBJ2-3; v_gene: TRBV19; CDR3aa: CASSIGGRLTDTQYF
j_gene: TRBJ2-5; v_gene: TRBV27; CDR3aa: CASRLLAAPETQYF
j_gene: TRBJ1-1; v_gene: TRBV14; CDR3aa: CASSQNRVEAFF